A single sample is the source of the 28 T cell receptor beta chains below, sequenced in a study of T cell clones after liver transplantation (dated by TCRdb to between 2018 and 2021). Receptor libraries were prepared by the immunoSEQ multiplex PCR assay. TCRdb mirrors the immuneACCESS table, restricted to in-frame sequences. Some clones are absent from its copies; in checked studies, under half trace to an unresolved V gene, and the reason for the others is unknown. The sample data list about 120,000 clones, and just over 90% of these were observed just once. Of the sample, 0.75% to 0.85% falls within the top ten clones. The sample in question was CD4+ T cells from blood, obtained 12 months after liver transplant. The receptors derive from a human patient who received a liver transplant. Where a transplant has occurred, the graft donor may have supplied some of the T cells.

The chain links TRBV7-2 to TRBJ1-2; D unresolved. The germline V gene has CDR1 SGHTA and CDR2 FQGNSA. CDR3 size: 12 residues. V was trimmed by 1 base and J by 7 bases, leaving 7 bases between them. CDR3 loop: CASSLGPGGYTF. The CDR3 region has the DNA TGTGCCAGCAGCTTAGGCCCAGGTGGCTACACCTTC.

The chain has TRBV7-3 and TRBJ2-6; 8 bases are shared with TRBD2. After removal of 2 bases from V and 0 bases from J, the junction contained 6 bases not matched to a gene. From germline, CDR1 is SGHTA and CDR2 FQGTGA. The CDR3 loop spans 18 amino acids. The CDR3 protein is CASSLDGRAFSGANVLTF. In nucleotides, the CDR3 is TGTGCCAGCAGCTTAGACGGGAGGGCTTTCTCTGGGGCCAACGTCCTGACTTTC.

V and J are TRBV11-2 and TRBJ2-1; D unclear. The CDR3 is 15 amino acids. Trimming removed 0 bases at V and 0 bases at J, with 6 bases between. CDR1 and CDR2 from the germline V gene are SGHAT and FQNNGV. The CDR3 spells CASSLDISSYNEQFF. The CDR3, as DNA: TGTGCCAGCAGCTTAGACATAAGCTCCTACAATGAGCAGTTCTTC.

The rearrangement links TRBV2 to TRBJ2-3; D tentatively fits TRBD1 or TRBD2 (6 bases each). Trimming stripped 2 bases from V and 3 bases from J, with 12 bases between. The germline CDR1 and CDR2 sequences are SNHLY and FYNNEI. The CDR3 length is 15 residues. DNA of the CDR3: TGTGCCAGCAGTGAAAGGGGGGTCGGAACAGATACGCAGTATTTT. Its protein is CASSERGVGTDTQYF.

V and J are TRBV7-2 and TRBJ1-1; no reliable D call. V was cut by 5 bases and J by 0 bases, with 7 bases left in between. Germline V gives CDR1 SGHTA, CDR2 FQGNSA. The CDR3 extends over 13 amino acids. In DNA form, the CDR3 reads TGTGCCAGCAGCCAGAAAGTGAACACTGAAGCTTTCTTT. It translates to CASSQKVNTEAFF.

The chain carries TRBV6-5 and TRBJ2-7; TRBD2 aligns across 10 bases. Germline V gene sequence: CDR1 MNHEY, CDR2 SVGAGI. The CDR3 loop spans 14 amino acids. The V segment lost 5 bases and the J segment 3 bases; nucleotides outside the gene matches: 4. CDR3 nucleotides: TGTGCCAGCAGTAAAGCGGGAGGGCGCTACGAGCAGTACTTC. Protein product: CASSKAGGRYEQYF.

J is TRBJ1-1 and V is TRBV7-9; D might be TRBD1 (6 bases). The CDR3 is made up of 14 amino acids. Trimming took off 1 base at V and 1 base at J, with 7 bases between the two ends. From germline, CDR1 is SEHNR and CDR2 FQNEAQ (reference sequence). DNA of the CDR3: TGTGCCAGCAGCTTAGGGACAGCGAACACTGAAGCTTTCTTT. Translated: CASSLGTANTEAFF.

This clone was recorded only once. The chain uses TRBV27 and TRBJ1-2, with 10 bases matching TRBD1. CDR1 MNHEY and CDR2 SMNVEV come from the germline V gene (reference sequence). V dropped 5 bases and J dropped 8; count of bases not matched to a gene: 8. This CDR3 has 14 residues. The CDR3 loop reads CASSQGQGGRGYTF. CDR3 sequence (DNA): TGTGCCAGCAGTCAAGGACAGGGGGGTCGGGGCTACACCTTC.

This chain links TRBV11-3 with TRBJ2-7; 11 bases map to TRBD1. The CDR3 extends over 13 amino acids. Per the germline V gene, CDR1 is SGHNT and CDR2 is YENEEA. V trimming: 6 bases; J trimming: 5 bases; junction bases outside the gene matches: 3. The CDR3 protein is CASSPDRGHEQYF. CDR3 DNA sequence: TGTGCCAGCAGTCCGGACAGGGGGCACGAGCAGTACTTC.

The V and J genes are TRBV29-1 and TRBJ2-5, with TRBD2 matching over 7 bases. CDR1 and CDR2 (germline): SQVTM, ANQGSEA. The CDR3 sequence is 13 residues long. V lost 3 bases, J lost 3 bases, and 4 bases stayed unmatched. The DNA of the CDR3 is TGCAGCGTTGATCATCTAGCGGAAGAGACCCAGTACTTC. It yields the protein CSVDHLAEETQYF.

The chain is built from TRBV5-1 and TRBJ1-2; no firm D call. The V end lost 4 bases, the J end lost 2 bases, and 15 bases lay between the germline ends. The germline gives CDR1 SGHRS, CDR2 YFSETQ. There are 15 residues in the CDR3. This CDR3 reads CASSPRGGLNYGYTF. The CDR3 region has the DNA TGCGCCAGCAGCCCAAGAGGTGGATTAAACTATGGCTACACCTTC.

The gene calls are TRBV15 and TRBJ2-3, with D possibly TRBD1 on 6 matching bases. V was cut by 0 bases and J by 4 bases, with 17 bases left in between. CDR3 length: 17 residues. CDR1 and CDR2 (germline): LNHNV, YYDKDF (reference sequence). The CDR3 is CATSRDSGEPESDTQYF. The CDR3 bases are TGTGCCACCAGCAGAGACTCAGGGGAACCTGAATCAGATACGCAGTATTTT.

V gene TRBV9 combines with J gene TRBJ2-7, with 7 bases lining up with TRBD2. V lost 0 bases, J lost 7 bases, and 1 base stayed unmatched. CDR3 size: 12 residues. CDR1 and CDR2 from the germline V gene are SGDLS and YYNGEE. CDR3 in DNA: TGTGCCAGCAGCGTAGGAGCGGGGGAGCAGTACTTC. Its protein is CASSVGAGEQYF.

This clone occurred a few times. The CDR3 DNA sequence: TGTGCCAGCAGCTCCTCCCGTCGGGACAGGGATGGCTACACCTTC. Translating it yields CASSSSRRDRDGYTF. The chain uses TRBV7-2 and TRBJ1-2; 9 nucleotides align to TRBD1. From germline, CDR1 is SGHTA and CDR2 FQGNSA. The CDR3 has 15 residues. V trimming: 4 bases; J trimming: 6 bases; junction bases outside the gene matches: 9.

This clone was found once. The chain links TRBV28 to TRBJ2-1; possibly TRBD1 for D (5 bases). Germline-derived CDR1 and CDR2 are MDHEN and SYDVKM. V shed 1 base and J shed 5 bases, with 15 bases lying between them. The CDR3 has 16 amino acids. CDR3 DNA: TGTGCCAGCAGTTTATCCGAGGCAGGGCGCGACAATGAGCAGTTCTTC. Translating gives CASSLSEAGRDNEQFF.

This sequence joins TRBV11-2 and TRBJ1-4, with 9 bases aligning to TRBD1. V gave up 3 bases and J gave up 6 bases; unmatched junction bases: 5. The CDR3 consists of 15 residues. CDR1 is SGHAT, CDR2 FQNNGV, per germline. CDR3 DNA: TGTGCCAGCAGCTTGCCGGGACAGGGATATGAAAAACTGTTTTTT. As protein: CASSLPGQGYEKLFF.

V is TRBV2 and J is TRBJ1-2; D perhaps matches TRBD1 (6 bases). V was shortened by 9 bases and J by 4 bases, with 24 bases between the two germline ends. This CDR3 is 16 amino acids long. Germline V lookup: CDR1 SNHLY, CDR2 FYNNEI. The CDR3 bases are TGTGCCAGTGATGGGCCCAGGGGAGCCCCTCTCTATGGCTACACCTTC. Translating it yields CASDGPRGAPLYGYTF.

The J gene is TRBJ2-1, the V gene TRBV2; TRBD2 matches at 8 bases. Germline-derived CDR1 and CDR2 are SNHLY and FYNNEI. V was clipped by 11 bases and J by 9 bases; unmatched bases: 9. This CDR3 contains 12 residues. CDR3 in DNA: TGTGCCGGCTCCCGGGAGGGAGGTGAGCAGTTCTTC. Amino acids: CAGSREGGEQFF.

This clone was seen only once. The V and J genes are TRBV18 and TRBJ2-2; D is perhaps TRBD2 (6 bases). Trimming took off 6 bases at V and 1 base at J, with 12 bases between the two ends. This CDR3 region has 15 residues. Germline assignment: CDR1 KGHSH and CDR2 LQKENI. DNA of the CDR3: TGTGCCAGCTCGTCGGGACTGCGGAACACCGGGGAGCTGTTTTTT. It is translated as CASSSGLRNTGELFF.

The CDR3 DNA follows: TGTGCCACCAGCAGAGGCCAGGTTAATGAAAAACTGTTTTTT. Protein product: CATSRGQVNEKLFF. The V call is TRBV15, the J call TRBJ1-4; D is unresolved. The V end was cut by 1 base, the J end by 4 bases, with 7 bases between. The CDR3 runs to 14 residues. The V gene's germline CDR1 is LNHNV and CDR2 YYDKDF (reference sequence).

This chain joins TRBV9 and TRBJ1-4; D unresolved. CDR3 length: 14 residues. CDR1 and CDR2 from the germline V gene are SGDLS and YYNGEE. V lost 0 bases to trimming and J lost 4 bases, with 7 bases between them. CDR3 amino acids: CASSVGGLNEKLFF. The CDR3 DNA reads as TGTGCCAGCAGCGTAGGAGGTCTTAATGAAAAACTGTTTTTT.

The J gene is TRBJ1-1, the V gene TRBV6-6; unclear D gene. CDR3 length equals 14 residues. Germline V lookup: CDR1 MNHNY, CDR2 SVGAGI (reference sequence). With 4 bases removed from V and 2 bases from J, the gap between germline ends came to 11 bases. The CDR3 loop is CASSSGPPNTEAFF. The CDR3 DNA follows: TGTGCCAGCAGTTCTGGGCCCCCAAACACTGAAGCTTTCTTT.

The chain employs TRBV2 and TRBJ2-5; the D gene could be TRBD1 or TRBD2 (5 bases each). Trimming took off 6 bases at V and 7 bases at J, with 18 bases between the two ends. The CDR3 contains 14 residues. The germline CDR1 and CDR2 sequences are SNHLY and FYNNEI. The CDR3 coding sequence is TGTGCCAGCAGCAAACTACGGGGCGAGGCGACCCAGTACTTC. It translates to CASSKLRGEATQYF.

This sequence joins TRBV19 and TRBJ1-2, with 8 bases lining up with TRBD1. Germline V CDR1 and CDR2: LNHDA, SQIVND (reference sequence). The V and J ends lost 4 bases and 8 bases, in that order; junction bases with no gene match: 6. The CDR3 is made up of 13 amino acids. The CDR3 loop reads CASSKDRAEGYTF. The CDR3 DNA reads TGTGCCAGTAGTAAGGACAGGGCAGAGGGCTACACCTTC.

The rearrangement joins TRBV5-1 to TRBJ2-5; possibly TRBD1 for D (6 bases). The J call could be wrong; TRBJ2-7 is a better fit for the DNA end. The germline CDR1 and CDR2 sequences are SGHRS and YFSETQ. There are 13 residues in the CDR3. This chain's CDR3 is CASSPGQGSEQYF. The CDR3 coding sequence is TGCGCCAGCAGCCCGGGGCAGGGGAGCGAGCAGTACTTC.

This clone was seen a single time. The rearrangement uses TRBV5-1 and TRBJ2-1; 12 bases line up with TRBD2. The CDR3 is 18 residues long. Germline CDR1 reads SGHRS; CDR2 reads YFSETQ. V was pared by 4 bases and J by 0 bases, with 8 bases of the junction left unmatched. CDR3: CASSPGLAGMSSYNEQFF. CDR3 DNA: TGCGCCAGCAGCCCCGGACTAGCGGGAATGAGCTCCTACAATGAGCAGTTCTTC.

J is TRBJ2-7 and V is TRBV18, with 8 bases that match TRBD1. The CDR3 runs to 15 residues. The germline CDR1 and CDR2 sequences are KGHSH and LQKENI. The J segment lost 4 bases and the V segment lost 3 bases, leaving 8 bases of the junction unmatched. CDR3 in DNA: TGTGCCAGCTCACCGGCCCCAGGACAGGGTTACGAGCAGTACTTC. As protein: CASSPAPGQGYEQYF. The whole variable domain, remainder taken from reference TRBV18 and TRBJ2-7, is NAGVMQNPRHLVRRRGQEARLRCSPMKGHSHVYWYRQLPEEGLKFMVYLQKENIIDESGMPKERFSAEFPKEGPSILRIQQVVRGDSAAYFCASSPAPGQGYEQYFGPGTRLTVT.

Of note for this clone: Other DNA sequences of this sample code for an identical CDR3. CDR3 sequence: CASSPLADTQYF. The CDR3 nucleotides are TGTGCCAGCAGCCCCCTGGCAGATACGCAGTATTTT. The rearrangement links TRBV7-2 to TRBJ2-3; D remains ambiguous. Germline V lookup: CDR1 SGHTA, CDR2 FQGNSA. The CDR3 contains 12 residues. The V and J ends lost 5 bases and 4 bases respectively, with 7 bases between them. Combining the CDR3 with reference TRBV7-2 and TRBJ2-3 gives the whole variable domain GAGVSQSPSNKVTEKGKDVELRCDPISGHTALYWYRQSLGQGLEFLIYFQGNSAPDKSGLPSDRFSAERTGGSVSTLTIQRTQQEDSAVYLCASSPLADTQYFGPGTRLTVL.